The 22 T cell receptor beta chains below come from one sample, sequenced in a study of blood T cell repertoires in COVID-19. This table comes from immunoSEQ multiplex PCR, and its TCRdb copy is limited to in-frame clones, with some not included. The profile covers about 300,000 clones, with 83% appearing a single time and approximately 10% taken by the ten largest. Sequenced sample: peripheral blood. The source of these receptors is a woman aged 45 to 65 who had recovered from COVID-19.

This chain uses TRBV2 with TRBJ1-2; D perhaps matches TRBD1 (6 bases). The V gene's germline CDR1 is SNHLY and CDR2 FYNNEI. V was shortened by 7 bases and J by 8 bases, with 20 bases between the two germline ends. This CDR3 region has 14 residues. The CDR3 nucleotides are TGTGCCAGCATTAAAGTGGGGGCAGGGGAAGGCTACACCTTC. Amino acid sequence: CASIKVGAGEGYTF.

The V gene is TRBV27, the J gene TRBJ2-3; no firm D call. Germline CDR1 reads MNHEY; CDR2 reads SMNVEV (reference sequence). V was cut by 3 bases and J by 2 bases, with 9 bases left in between. This CDR3 region has 14 residues. CDR3 loop: CASSFATNTDTQYF. The CDR3 coding sequence is TGTGCCAGCAGTTTTGCGACAAACACAGATACGCAGTATTTT.

As regards this clone: Other nucleotide sequences from this sample produce the same CDR3. The chain carries TRBV18 and TRBJ1-3; 10 bases align to TRBD1. Germline V gene data show CDR1 as KGHSH and CDR2 as LQKENI. The CDR3 is 17 residues long. V was clipped by 3 bases and J by 0 bases; unmatched bases: 5. CDR3 amino acids: CASSPTGGTSSGNTIYF. In DNA form, the CDR3 reads TGTGCCAGCTCACCGACAGGGGGCACGAGCTCTGGAAACACCATATATTTT.

The chain couples TRBV18 to TRBJ2-1; D may be TRBD2 (5 bases). V lost 6 bases, J lost 5 bases, and 14 bases lay in between. The germline gives CDR1 KGHSH, CDR2 LQKENI. The CDR3 extends over 14 amino acids. CDR3 sequence reads: CASSPRGGDNEQFF. CDR3 nucleotides: TGTGCCAGCTCGCCCCGTGGAGGAGACAATGAGCAGTTCTTC.

This clone was picked up a small number of times. J is TRBJ2-2 and V is TRBV20-1, with 7 bases lining up with TRBD2. Per germline, CDR1 DFQATT and CDR2 SNEGSKA (reference sequence). The ends lost 3 bases at V and 7 bases at J; junction bases unmatched: 5. This CDR3 has 13 residues. This CDR3 reads CSASWEGSGELFF. CDR3 sequence (DNA): TGCAGTGCTAGTTGGGAGGGCAGCGGGGAGCTGTTTTTT.

J is TRBJ2-3 and V is TRBV5-8; D is possibly TRBD2 (6 bases). There are 16 residues in the CDR3. Germline CDR1 SGHTS, CDR2 YDEGEE. V was trimmed by 0 bases and J by 2 bases, leaving 13 bases between them. This CDR3 reads CASSLGGTAVTDTQYF. The CDR3 region has the DNA TGTGCCAGCAGCTTGGGCGGGACGGCCGTCACAGATACGCAGTATTTT.

This chain uses TRBV9 with TRBJ1-1; unclear D gene. This CDR3 comprises 14 residues. V dropped 0 bases and J dropped 7 bases, with 13 bases sitting between them. Germline values: CDR1 SGDLS, CDR2 YYNGEE. CDR3 in DNA: TGTGCCAGCAGCGTAGCGACAATGAGAAGTGAAGCTTTCTTT. This encodes CASSVATMRSEAFF. Filled out from reference TRBV9 and TRBJ1-1, the complete variable domain reads DSGVTQTPKHLITATGQRVTLRCSPRSGDLSVYWYQQSLDQGLQFLIQYYNGEERAKGNILERFSAQQFPDLHSELNLSSLELGDSALYFCASSVATMRSEAFFGQGTRLTVV.

The V and J genes are TRBV4-3 and TRBJ2-7; 8 positions agree with TRBD1. The CDR3 has 16 residues. Germline V gene sequence: CDR1 LGHNA, CDR2 YSLEER. V lost 1 base to trimming and J lost 2 bases; unmatched junction nucleotides: 7. The CDR3 region is CASSQAHGTGAYEQYF. The CDR3 DNA sequence: TGCGCCAGCAGCCAAGCTCACGGGACAGGAGCCTACGAGCAGTACTTC.

This chain connects TRBV6-5 to TRBJ1-1, with a possible D match to TRBD1 (5 bases). V lost 6 bases to trimming and J lost 7 bases, with 21 bases between them. The CDR3 sequence is 15 residues long. Germline CDR1 reads MNHEY; CDR2 reads SVGAGI. CDR3 residues: CASSAQAAPAGEAFF. Written as DNA, the CDR3 is TGTGCCAGCAGCGCACAGGCGGCCCCTGCAGGTGAAGCTTTCTTT.

The rearrangement links TRBV19 to TRBJ2-2, with D unclear. Trimming removed 5 bases at V and 0 bases at J, with 4 bases between. CDR1 and CDR2 (germline): LNHDA, SQIVND (reference sequence). The CDR3 totals 13 residues. The CDR3 is CASSLSNTGELFF. The CDR3 coding sequence is TGTGCCAGTAGTTTATCGAACACCGGGGAGCTGTTTTTT.

This sequence joins TRBV4-2 and TRBJ2-2, with D unresolved. The CDR3 is made up of 13 amino acids. Germline V lookup: CDR1 LGHNA, CDR2 YNFKEQ. Trimming removed 4 bases at V and 1 base at J, with 4 bases between. DNA of the CDR3: TGTGCCAGCAGCCGCGAGAACACCGGGGAGCTGTTTTTT. It codes for CASSRENTGELFF.

This chain connects TRBV29-1 to TRBJ2-7; D gene uncertain. The CDR3 spans 13 residues. Deletions cut 4 bases from V and 0 bases from J, with 10 bases between. CDR1 and CDR2 from the germline V gene are SQVTM and ANQGSEA. This CDR3 reads CSVGSLSSYEQYF. The CDR3 DNA sequence: TGCAGCGTTGGGAGTTTGAGCTCCTACGAGCAGTACTTC.

This chain links TRBV16 with TRBJ1-4; TRBD1 matches at 11 bases. Trimming at V came to 4 bases and at J to 7 bases, leaving 5 bases not matched to a gene. CDR3 length equals 15 residues. Germline CDR1 reads KGHSY; CDR2 reads FQNENV. CDR3 protein: CASSRTGTGGEKLFF. The DNA for the CDR3 is TGTGCCAGCAGCCGGACCGGGACAGGGGGTGAAAAACTGTTTTTT. The full variable domain, rest sourced from reference TRBV16 and TRBJ1-4, is GEEVAQTPKHLVRGEGQKAKLYCAPIKGHSYVFWYQQVLKNEFKFLISFQNENVFDETGMPKERFSAKCLPNSPCSLEIQATKLEDSAVYFCASSRTGTGGEKLFFGSGTQLSVL.

The rearrangement links TRBV11-1 to TRBJ2-2; 7 bases line up with TRBD2. J gave up 5 bases and V 2 bases, and 2 bases lay outside the gene matches. The germline CDR1 and CDR2 sequences are SGHAT and FQDESV (reference sequence). The CDR3 loop spans 14 amino acids. The DNA for the CDR3 is TGTGCCAGCAGCTTACAGGGAGGGACCGGGGAGCTGTTTTTT. Protein product: CASSLQGGTGELFF.

This sequence joins TRBV4-3 and TRBJ2-5; D perhaps matches TRBD2 (7 bases). The V gene lost 0 bases and the J gene lost 4 bases, with 24 bases spanning the gap. The CDR3 runs to 19 residues. Germline V gene sequence: CDR1 LGHNA, CDR2 YSLEER. The CDR3 spells CASSQDRLGGARSRETQYF. The DNA for the CDR3 is TGCGCCAGCAGCCAAGATCGGTTGGGGGGGGCGCGATCTCGAGAGACCCAGTACTTC.

J is TRBJ2-7 and V is TRBV11-1, with a tentative D call TRBD2 (6 bases). The CDR3 is made up of 14 amino acids. V shed 4 bases and J shed 3 bases, with 13 bases lying between them. CDR1 and CDR2 from the germline V gene are SGHAT and FQDESV (reference sequence). CDR3 nucleotides: TGTGCCAGCAGCTGGGGGGAGCTGATCTACGAGCAGTACTTC. This gives the protein CASSWGELIYEQYF.

This clone was counted a single time. The chain carries TRBV24-1 and TRBJ2-1, with 10 positions matching TRBD2. Germline CDR1 is KGHDR and CDR2 is SFDVKD. Losses at the gene ends were 4 bases for V and 8 bases for J; bases not matched to a gene: 13. CDR3 length: 17 amino acids. DNA for the CDR3: TGTGCCACCAGTGACCCCCGCCTTAGCGGGGGGAGGGATGAGCAGTTCTTC. Protein: CATSDPRLSGGRDEQFF.

The V gene is TRBV6-6, the J gene TRBJ1-3, with TRBD1 as a possible D gene (6 bases). The V end lost 8 bases, the J end lost 4 bases, and 15 bases lay between the germline ends. The CDR3 spans 14 residues. Germline V CDR1 and CDR2: MNHNY, SVGAGI (reference sequence). As DNA, the CDR3 is TGTGCCAGCTCCAACCGGGACAAAGGAAACACCATATATTTT. Amino acids: CASSNRDKGNTIYF.

The chain recombines TRBV11-1 with TRBJ2-3; no firm D call. This CDR3 region has 11 residues. CDR1 is SGHAT, CDR2 FQDESV, per germline (reference sequence). Trimming cost V 4 bases and J 7 bases, with 6 bases left between them. The CDR3 coding sequence is TGTGCCAGCAGCTCGTATAATACGCAGTATTTT. Translated, it gives CASSSYNTQYF.

The chain combines TRBV7-2 with TRBJ1-2, with a weak D call TRBD1 (6 bases). CDR3 length equals 12 residues. V lost 5 bases to trimming and J lost 6 bases, with 10 bases between them. Looked up from germline, CDR1 is SGHTA and CDR2 is FQGNSA. The CDR3 is CASSITGNGYTF. The CDR3 DNA sequence: TGTGCCAGCAGCATTACAGGGAATGGCTACACCTTC.

This chain connects TRBV29-1 to TRBJ1-1; D ambiguous. The CDR3 is made up of 11 amino acids. CDR1 is SQVTM and CDR2 is ANQGSEA in the germline V gene. Trimming took 5 bases from V and 3 from J, leaving 7 bases between them. The CDR3 DNA sequence: TGCAGCGTTAGACGGGACACTGAAGCTTTCTTT. Encoded protein: CSVRRDTEAFF. Based on the CDR3 plus reference TRBV29-1 and TRBJ1-1, the full variable domain is SAVISQKPSRDICQRGTSLTIQCQVDSQVTMMFWYRQQPGQSLTLIATANQGSEATYESGFVIDKFPISRPNLTFSTLTVSNMSPEDSSIYLCSVRRDTEAFFGQGTRLTVV.

The CDR3 loop is CASSAQQQEMNTEAFF. Written as DNA, the CDR3 is TGTGCCAGCTCAGCCCAACAACAGGAGATGAACACTGAAGCTTTCTTT. The chain recombines TRBV18 with TRBJ1-1; TRBD1 might be the D (5 bases). The CDR3 consists of 16 residues. Germline-derived CDR1 and CDR2 are KGHSH and LQKENI. V was cut by 5 bases and J by 0 bases, with 16 bases left in between. Variable domain in full (rest from reference TRBV18 and TRBJ1-1): NAGVMQNPRHLVRRRGQEARLRCSPMKGHSHVYWYRQLPEEGLKFMVYLQKENIIDESGMPKERFSAEFPKEGPSILRIQQVVRGDSAAYFCASSAQQQEMNTEAFFGQGTRLTVV.